One T cell receptor (beta chain) is described in this entry. Patients in Seattle were enrolled during active infection, then followed longitudinally. This sample is drawn from a study of blood T cell repertoires in COVID-19. Background on the study: The United States, Italy and Spain provided the acute and convalescent COVID-19 samples. Sources were T cells, B-cell-depleted T cells, or PBMCs; the material itself was cDNA or gDNA.

Authors' methods: For nucleated cells, counts were estimated from reference gene primer amplification. TCRdb's copy holds only in-frame clones and misses some; the assay was immunoSEQ multiplex PCR. V and J calls plus clone size are reproduced from that table; the DNA served to infer D and trimming. The sample consists of 200,000 to 250,000 clones, 86% of them appearing once. The germline CDR1 and CDR2 sequences are MDHEN and SYDVKM. The junction had 13 bases not matched to a gene; V was cut back by 4 bases and J by 3 bases. The CDR3 loop spans 17 amino acids. The V gene is TRBV28, the J gene TRBJ1-2, with 8 nucleotides matching TRBD1. The sequenced material came from peripheral blood. The receptor was isolated from a woman of 80 years or more with COVID-19, enrolled during active disease. The CDR3 loop is CASSYPVGQGADYGYTF. The CDR3 nucleotides are TGTGCCAGCAGTTACCCCGTGGGCCAGGGGGCGGACTATGGCTACACCTTC.